Listed here are 16 T cell receptor beta chains from one sample, sequenced in a study of T cell repertoires in cytomegalovirus infection. TCRdb reanalysed the reads using MiXCR and keeps one entry per CDR3 protein. In the table there are 84,000 or so distinct CDR3 sequences, approximately 46% of which are singletons. These receptors' targets are unknown. The specimen comprised CD8+ T cells from cultured PBMCs, sampled from culture after CMV antigen stimulation. Receptors originate from a human donor in good health (CMV status not recorded). Some clones in this sample may be carry-over from other donors' samples.

Only a few counts were recorded for this clonotype. CDR3 region: CASSRGRRDTEAFF. DNA for the CDR3: TGTGCCAGCAGCAGGGGCCGGAGGGACACTGAAGCTTTCTTT. The rearrangement uses TRBV13 and TRBJ1-1; perhaps TRBD1 as D (5 bases). This CDR3 is built from 14 residues. Trimming removed 5 bases from V and 3 bases from J, with 13 bases in between. The germline V gene has CDR1 PRHDT and CDR2 FYEKMQ (reference sequence). The variable domain in full, completed from reference TRBV13 and TRBJ1-1, reads AAGVIQSPRHLIKEKRETATLKCYPIPRHDTVYWYQQGPGQDPQFLISFYEKMQSDKGSIPDRFSAQQFSDYHSELNMSSLELGDSALYFCASSRGRRDTEAFFGQGTRLTVV.

V is TRBV7-2 and J is TRBJ2-7, with TRBD1 matching over 10 bases. The CDR3 extends over 13 amino acids. The germline V gene has CDR1 SGHTA and CDR2 FQGNSA. V was pared by 5 bases and J by 5 bases, with 3 bases of the junction left unmatched. The CDR3 reads CASSMDRGNEQYF. The CDR3 DNA follows: TGTGCCAGCAGCATGGACAGGGGGAACGAGCAGTACTTC.

The rearrangement uses TRBV15 and TRBJ2-7, with 9 nucleotides matching TRBD2. The ends lost 4 bases at V and 2 bases at J; junction bases unmatched: 9. Per the germline V gene, CDR1 is LNHNV and CDR2 is YYDKDF (reference sequence). The CDR3 sequence is 16 residues long. The CDR3 reads CATSTYSGSGPYEQYF. The DNA for the CDR3 is TGTGCCACCAGCACTTATAGCGGGAGCGGACCCTACGAGCAGTACTTC.

This clonotype has only a few counts. This sequence joins TRBV2 and TRBJ2-5, with D uncertain. The CDR3 is made up of 12 amino acids. The germline V and J ends were trimmed by 3 bases and 1 base, with 3 bases remaining between them. The germline V gene has CDR1 SNHLY and CDR2 FYNNEI. The CDR3 bases are TGTGCCAGCAGTGATCGCCAAGAGACCCAGTACTTC. This translates into CASSDRQETQYF.

This clonotype was counted between two and nine times. The chain recombines TRBV7-8 with TRBJ2-7; the match to TRBD2 covers 7 bases. Unmatched junction bases numbered 9, after V lost 3 bases and J lost 4 bases. The CDR3 runs 15 residues. Germline-derived CDR1 and CDR2 are SGHVS and FQNEAQ. CDR3 sequence: CASSFQGGRAYEQYF. CDR3 DNA: TGTGCCAGCAGCTTCCAGGGAGGGCGTGCTTACGAGCAGTACTTC. Together with reference TRBV7-8 and TRBJ2-7, the CDR3 gives the full variable domain: GAGVSQSPRYKVAKRGQDVALRCDPISGHVSLFWYQQALGQGPEFLTYFQNEAQLDKSGLPSDRFFAERPEGSVSTLKIQRTQQEDSAVYLCASSFQGGRAYEQYFGPGTRLTVT.

The V gene is TRBV7-8, the J gene TRBJ2-1; 9 nucleotides line up with TRBD1. Germline trimming cut 1 base from V and 9 bases from J; bases unmatched to any gene: 13. This CDR3 spans 17 amino acids. From germline, CDR1 is SGHVS and CDR2 FQNEAQ. CDR3 loop: CASSLDMGQGGTAEQFF. The CDR3 DNA reads TGTGCCAGCAGCTTAGATATGGGACAGGGAGGTACGGCTGAGCAGTTCTTC. The complete variable domain, with remaining parts taken from reference TRBV7-8 and TRBJ2-1, reads GAGVSQSPRYKVAKRGQDVALRCDPISGHVSLFWYQQALGQGPEFLTYFQNEAQLDKSGLPSDRFFAERPEGSVSTLKIQRTQQEDSAVYLCASSLDMGQGGTAEQFFGPGTRLTVL.

This clonotype was counted many times. J is TRBJ2-1 and V is TRBV7-2; D not resolved. Trimming took 1 base from V and 6 from J, leaving 7 bases between them. This CDR3 comprises 13 residues. Looked up from germline, CDR1 is SGHTA and CDR2 is FQGNSA. The CDR3 here is CASSLGSINEQFF. The CDR3 nucleotides are TGTGCCAGCAGCTTAGGTTCTATCAATGAGCAGTTCTTC.

The rearrangement uses TRBV4-1 and TRBJ2-2; 9 nucleotides match TRBD1. The CDR3 has 16 amino acids. The V gene's germline CDR1 is MGHRA and CDR2 YSYEKL. V shed 3 bases, J shed 5 bases, and the junction held 7 bases outside the gene matches. CDR3 coding DNA: TGCGCCAGCAGCCACCGGGACAGGGTTATAACCGGGGAGCTGTTTTTT. Translated: CASSHRDRVITGELFF.

The chain recombines TRBV6-5 with TRBJ2-1, with 9 bases aligning to TRBD1. Germline V gives CDR1 MNHEY, CDR2 SVGAGI. The CDR3 has 17 amino acids. J lost 1 base, V lost 6 bases, and 10 bases had no gene match. Here the CDR3 reads CASSQSRDRVSYNEQFF. The CDR3 DNA follows: TGTGCCAGCAGCCAGTCCCGGGACAGGGTGTCCTACAATGAGCAGTTCTTC.

This clonotype was observed a few times. The chain combines TRBV27 with TRBJ2-3; perhaps TRBD2 as D (6 bases). This CDR3 comprises 15 residues. Looked up from germline, CDR1 is MNHEY and CDR2 is SMNVEV (reference sequence). V was trimmed by 5 bases and J by 7 bases, leaving 19 bases between them. CDR3 region: CASSGAGWVANTQYF. CDR3 nucleotide sequence: TGTGCCAGCAGTGGGGCGGGGTGGGTGGCTAATACGCAGTATTTT.

The chain carries TRBV6-1 and TRBJ2-1; TRBD1 agrees at 7 bases. The CDR3 covers 15 residues. Germline CDR1 is MNHNS and CDR2 is SASEGT. Losses at the gene ends were 0 bases for V and 2 bases for J; bases not matched to a gene: 1. CDR3 amino acids: CASSEAGTAYNEQFF. The CDR3 DNA is TGTGCCAGCAGTGAAGCCGGGACAGCCTACAATGAGCAGTTCTTC.

The chain couples TRBV5-1 to TRBJ2-3; D may be TRBD1 or TRBD2 (5 bases each). Trimming took 0 bases from V and 8 from J, leaving 13 bases between them. The CDR3 covers 14 residues. CDR1 and CDR2 (germline): SGHRS, YFSETQ. The CDR3 region is CASSLDQGAATQYF. CDR3 DNA sequence: TGCGCCAGCAGCTTGGATCAGGGAGCGGCTACGCAGTATTTT.

This clonotype was counted only a few times. The gene calls are TRBV4-2 and TRBJ2-7, with TRBD1 as a possible D gene (6 bases). Germline V lookup: CDR1 LGHNA, CDR2 YNFKEQ. V lost 2 bases, J lost 1 base, and 9 bases lay in between. The CDR3 covers 14 residues. CDR3: CASSQPDRSYEQYF. The CDR3 bases are TGTGCCAGCAGCCAACCCGACAGGTCCTACGAGCAGTACTTC.

The V and J genes are TRBV4-1 and TRBJ2-7, with D perhaps matching TRBD1 (6 bases). The CDR3 runs to 14 residues. Germline CDR1 is MGHRA and CDR2 is YSYEKL. With 0 bases removed from V and 3 bases from J, the gap between germline ends came to 9 bases. The chain's CDR3 is CASSQEDSYYEQYF. As DNA, the CDR3 is TGCGCCAGCAGCCAAGAGGACAGCTACTACGAGCAGTACTTC.

This rearrangement joins TRBV14 to TRBJ2-3; D not certain. Germline assignment: CDR1 SGHDN and CDR2 FVKESK. The CDR3 length is 11 residues. V gave up 1 base and J gave up 6 bases, with 2 bases separating them. CDR3 region: CASSQADTQYF. In DNA form, the CDR3 reads TGTGCCAGCAGCCAAGCCGATACGCAGTATTTT.

This clonotype has ten or more counts. This chain joins TRBV7-8 and TRBJ1-1; D is unresolved. The V gene lost 8 bases and the J gene lost 4 bases, with 5 bases spanning the gap. The germline V gene has CDR1 SGHVS and CDR2 FQNEAQ. This CDR3 contains 10 residues. CDR3 nucleotides: TGTGCCAGCTTTCCCACTGAAGCTTTCTTT. Protein: CASFPTEAFF.